A selection of T cell receptor beta chains follows, all from one sample in a study of metastatic and nonmetastatic thyroid tumors. TCRdb reprocessed the PCR reads via MiXCR. This sample carries approximately 41,000 clones, 20% to 25% of them seen once, and the ten largest clones take more than 14%. The sequencing sample was made of tumor tissue. The origin of the receptors is a female donor with papillary thyroid cancer or a benign thyroid nodule (not recorded which). Some clones in this sample may be carry-over from other donors' samples. Each CDR3 is given with its conserved first and last residue. The D gene is left open where the match is weak. Where a row states a size, it is once, few, many or the class of an expanded clone; other rows omit it.

D gene	J gene	clone size	V gene	CDR3 protein	CDR3 DNA
NA	TRBJ2-3	NA	TRBV28	CASSQPTNTQYF	TGTGCCAGCAGCCAACCCACGAATACGCAGTATTTT
NA	TRBJ1-6	NA	TRBV18	CASSPRGGAGQSPLHF	TGTGCCAGCTCACCCCGGGGGGGCGCGGGACAATCACCCCTCCACTTT
TRBD1	TRBJ1-5	NA	TRBV6-1	CASSRQGPNQPQHF	TGTGCCAGCAGCAGACAGGGCCCCAATCAGCCCCAGCATTTT
TRBD2	TRBJ2-7	medium-sized	TRBV27	CASSKTGGLAGVSAEQYF	TGTGCCAGCAGTAAGACAGGGGGACTAGCGGGAGTTTCAGCCGAGCAGTACTTC
TRBD1	TRBJ1-5	few	TRBV15	CATGTGGLRNQPQHF	TGTGCCACCGGGACAGGGGGTCTGAGGAATCAGCCCCAGCATTTT
TRBD1	TRBJ2-4	NA	TRBV6-5	CASSWPGQLAKNIQYF	TGTGCCAGCAGTTGGCCGGGACAGTTAGCCAAAAACATTCAGTACTTC
TRBD1	TRBJ1-3	many	TRBV5-1	CASSSGQGAFSGNTIYF	TGCGCCAGCAGCTCGGGACAGGGGGCCTTCTCTGGAAACACCATATATTTT
NA	TRBJ1-2	NA	TRBV5-1	CASSVSGGIYGYTF	TGCGCCAGCAGCGTGTCGGGGGGAATCTATGGCTACACCTTC
NA	TRBJ1-2	few	TRBV30	CAWIGPGLGYGYTF	TGTGCCTGGATCGGTCCAGGATTAGGATATGGCTACACCTTC
TRBD1	TRBJ1-1	once	TRBV18	CASSPPSTGSNTEAFF	TGTGCCAGCTCACCACCTTCGACAGGGTCGAACACTGAAGCTTTCTTT
NA	TRBJ1-5	few	TRBV6-5	CASSPPSWSGLGQPQHF	TGTGCCAGCAGTCCACCAAGTTGGTCAGGGTTGGGTCAGCCCCAGCATTTT
TRBD1	TRBJ2-7	once	TRBV7-2	CASSSIDRGRNEQYF	TGTGCCAGCAGCTCCATCGACAGGGGGCGAAACGAGCAGTACTTC
TRBD1	TRBJ2-7	NA	TRBV7-6	CASSLKVPGQGAVEQYF	TGTGCCAGCAGCTTAAAGGTCCCGGGACAGGGGGCGGTTGAGCAGTACTTC
NA	TRBJ1-2	many	TRBV20-1	CSATDPGGYGYTF	TGCAGTGCTACGGACCCAGGTGGCTATGGCTACACCTTC
TRBD2	TRBJ2-2	many	TRBV11-2	CASSLGLAGSGKLFF	TGTGCCAGCAGCTTAGGTCTAGCGGGGTCCGGGAAGCTGTTTTTT
NA	TRBJ2-6	many	TRBV11-1	CASRPSGVSSGANVLTF	TGTGCCAGCAGGCCATCCGGGGTTAGCTCTGGGGCCAACGTCCTGACTTTC
TRBD2	TRBJ2-7	many	TRBV5-1	CASSSLAGDGAGEQYF	TGCGCCAGCAGCTCCTTAGCGGGAGATGGAGCGGGGGAGCAGTACTTC
NA	TRBJ2-3	medium-sized	TRBV4-1	CASSHGAERDTQYF	TGCGCCAGCAGCCACGGGGCGGAGAGAGATACGCAGTATTTT
TRBD1	TRBJ1-2	few	TRBV6-1	CASHAGGFGGYTF	TGTGCCAGCCACGCAGGGGGGTTTGGAGGCTACACCTTC
TRBD1	TRBJ1-6	NA	TRBV19	CASSIQGGNSPLHF	TGTGCCAGTAGTATTCAGGGGGGTAATTCACCCCTCCACTTT
TRBD1	TRBJ2-1	many	TRBV3-1	CASSPGTGTSNEQFF	TGTGCCAGCAGCCCTGGGACAGGGACGAGCAATGAGCAGTTCTTC
NA	TRBJ1-4	NA	TRBV6-1	CASRRTGSNEKLFF	TGTGCCAGCAGGAGAACAGGGAGTAACGAAAAACTGTTTTTT
NA	TRBJ2-2	NA	TRBV20-1	CSASGPNTGELFF	TGCAGTGCTAGCGGACCGAACACCGGGGAGCTGTTTTTT
TRBD1	TRBJ1-6	many	TRBV9	CASSVGDSGQELHF	TGTGCCAGCAGCGTAGGGGACAGCGGCCAGGAGCTCCACTTT
TRBD2	TRBJ2-1	many	TRBV20-1	CSAKAPSGTYNEQFF	TGCAGTGCTAAAGCGCCTAGCGGGACGTACAATGAGCAGTTCTTC
TRBD1	TRBJ2-3	few	TRBV27	CASSLWQGATDTQYF	TGTGCCAGCAGTTTATGGCAGGGGGCCACAGATACGCAGTATTTT
TRBD2	TRBJ2-2	NA	TRBV20-1	CSAGGVAGELFF	TGCAGTGCTGGGGGGGTGGCCGGGGAGCTGTTTTTT
TRBD2	TRBJ2-7	many	TRBV19	CASSTGLVGGHEQYF	TGTGCCAGTAGCACCGGACTAGTGGGAGGCCACGAGCAGTACTTC
NA	TRBJ2-7	NA	TRBV20-1	CSARDREGGYEQYF	TGCAGTGCTAGAGATCGGGAAGGGGGCTACGAGCAGTACTTC
TRBD1	TRBJ1-4	few	TRBV2	CASSEGTGLEKLFF	TGTGCCAGCAGTGAAGGGACAGGGCTGGAAAAACTGTTTTTT
TRBD2	TRBJ2-3	few	TRBV27	CASSLTSVRMGTQYF	TGTGCCAGCAGTTTGACTAGCGTGAGGATGGGTACGCAGTATTTT
NA	TRBJ2-2	many	TRBV10-1	CASSRDYTGELFF	TGCGCCAGCAGCCGGGACTACACCGGGGAGCTGTTTTTT
NA	TRBJ2-5	many	TRBV12-3/TRBV12-4	CASSFSKQETQYF	TGTGCCAGCAGTTTTTCAAAGCAAGAGACCCAGTACTTC
NA	TRBJ1-5	many	TRBV5-6	CASSYAAGTPNQPQHF	TGTGCCAGCAGCTACGCCGCGGGGACTCCCAATCAGCCCCAGCATTTT
TRBD2	TRBJ2-5	many	TRBV2	CASRGTSGGAETQYF	TGTGCCAGCAGGGGGACTAGCGGGGGGGCGGAGACCCAGTACTTC
NA	TRBJ2-5	many	TRBV28	CASSLPRQYQETQYF	TGTGCCAGCAGTTTACCCCGACAGTACCAAGAGACCCAGTACTTC
TRBD1	TRBJ1-3	NA	TRBV6-1	CASTSTSGGGNTIYF	TGTGCCAGCACCAGCACTTCAGGGGGCGGAAACACCATATATTTT
NA	TRBJ2-7	NA	TRBV7-7	CANRLVNRGEQYF	TGTGCCAACAGATTAGTAAATAGGGGCGAGCAGTACTTC
NA	TRBJ2-7	NA	TRBV20-1	CSARVHGSSYEQYF	TGCAGTGCTAGAGTTCACGGAAGTTCCTACGAGCAGTACTTC
NA	TRBJ2-7	NA	TRBV11-2	CASSLYGRPATDEQYF	TGTGCCAGCAGCTTATATGGAAGGCCAGCGACGGACGAGCAGTACTTC